This TCR beta chain was documented in a study of T cells in Graves' hyperthyroidism and ophthalmopathy. Study results and caveats: The model made its ophthalmopathy prediction, and onset followed a median about 6.8 months later.

Amplified TCR beta CDR3 regions came from RNA transcripts. With the HTBI primer set, the TCR CDR3 went through a first round of RT-PCR. TCRdb fed the multiplex PCR reads into MiXCR, producing one record per CDR3 protein. Of more than 450,000 distinct CDR3 sequences listed, 20% are singletons. CDR1 and CDR2 (germline): SGHRS, YFSETQ. V lost 0 bases, J lost 7 bases, and 10 bases lay in between. The length of the CDR3 is 13 residues. This clonotype was seen a few times. As yet, its antigen is unknown. Used for diagnoses were clinical symptoms, serum thyroxine and TRAb, thyroid ultrasound and orbital computed tomography.

This receptor was identified in a man between 40 and 49 years old with Graves' ophthalmopathy. Sequencing was done on a sample of blood. This chain uses TRBV5-1 with TRBJ2-5; no clear D gene. The CDR3 bases are TGCGCCAGCAGCTTGGCAAGCGTCGGGACCCAGTACTTC. It encodes CASSLASVGTQYF.